This TCR beta chain was observed in a study of T cell responses to AZD1222 COVID-19 vaccine. Trimming stripped 3 bases from V and 5 bases from J, with 14 bases between. CDR3 length: 15 amino acids. Only one count was recorded for this clone. This table comes from immunoSEQ multiplex PCR, and its TCRdb copy is limited to in-frame clones, with some not included. This sample has some 56,000 clones; 75% to 90% occur once, and the top ten carry approximately 15%. Material: peripheral blood, obtained on day 0 of AZD1222 vaccination. The chain joins TRBV23-1 to TRBJ1-5; a weak D match, TRBD1 (6 bases). TRBV23-1 is recorded as an ORF, its role being uncertain. The TCR was taken from an adult in good health. The CDR3 region is CASSHSPRGDQPQHF. The CDR3 coding sequence is TGCGCCAGCAGTCATAGCCCGAGGGGGGATCAGCCCCAGCATTTT.